The text below deals with one TCR beta chain. The antigen remains unidentified. The sample comes from a study of shared clonotypes between healthy human individuals. The study's findings and limits: Clonotype sharing across four donors was observed for around 4.5% of naive CD4 clonotypes.

Germline V lookup: CDR1 SGHRS, CDR2 YFSETQ. The CDR3 runs to 14 residues. V was clipped by 1 base and J by 4 bases, with 12 bases between them. Once extracted for a subset, genomic DNA was divided evenly among several immunoSEQ plates. Method: immunoSEQ multiplex PCR; TCRdb's copy keeps in-frame clones and lacks some. This table has under 2,000,000 clones, about 95% appearing once. Terminally differentiated effector memory CD45RA+ cells were excluded by CCR7 positive selection of CD45RO-negative cells. Adult Caucasians living in Nashville, Tennessee made up all of the donors. Sequencing input: naive CD8+ T cells sorted from blood. The chain couples TRBV5-1 to TRBJ2-7; the D gene is possibly TRBD2 (5 bases). The TCR comes from a man aged 18 to 29 in good health. This chain's CDR3 is CASSLRPWEYEQYF. The CDR3 DNA reads TGCGCCAGCAGCTTGCGCCCGTGGGAGTACGAGCAGTACTTC. Full variable domain (remainder filled in from reference TRBV5-1 and TRBJ2-7): KAGVTQTPRYLIKTRGQQVTLSCSPISGHRSVSWYQQTPGQGLQFLFEYFSETQRNKGNFPGRFSGRQFSNSRSEMNVSTLELGDSALYLCASSLRPWEYEQYFGPGTRLTVT.